The T cell receptor (beta chain) described here comes from a study of T cell responses to AZD1222 COVID-19 vaccine. Germline lookup yields CDR1 SGDLS and CDR2 YYNGEE. The length of the CDR3 is 15 residues. V lost 0 bases and J 1 base, leaving 8 bases between the germline ends. Sequencing was performed with immunoSEQ multiplex PCR; in TCRdb, only in-frame clones are kept and a portion is missing. The table records around 130,000 clones, roughly nine tenths of them present only once. The TCR was taken from an adult in good health. The V and J genes are TRBV9 and TRBJ2-1; no firm D call. The input for sequencing was peripheral blood, taken on day 0 of AZD1222 vaccination. The CDR3 nucleotides read TGTGCCAGCAGCGTAGGGTCAGTATCCTACAATGAGCAGTTCTTC. This codes for CASSVGSVSYNEQFF.